These 25 T cell receptor beta chains share one sample of origin, sequenced in a study of T cell responses to AZD1222 COVID-19 vaccine. Measured with immunoSEQ multiplex PCR; TCRdb has only the in-frame clones, and not every one. The repertoire has more than 70,000 clones, 90% of them found once; the top ten carry more than 2.5%. This material consisted of peripheral blood, taken 28 days after the second AZD1222 dose. Receptor source: an adult who received the AZD1222 COVID-19 vaccine.

The genes are TRBV11-2 and TRBJ2-7, with TRBD1 as a possible D gene (5 bases). The CDR3 has 14 residues. With 5 bases removed from V and 0 bases from J, the gap between germline ends came to 11 bases. Germline V gives CDR1 SGHAT, CDR2 FQNNGV. The CDR3 sequence: CASSLGHSSYEQYF. The CDR3 bases are TGTGCCAGCAGCCTGGGGCACAGCTCCTACGAGCAGTACTTC. Filled out from reference TRBV11-2 and TRBJ2-7, the complete variable domain reads EAGVAQSPRYKIIEKRQSVAFWCNPISGHATLYWYQQILGQGPKLLIQFQNNGVVDDSQLPKDRFSAERLKGVDSTLKIQPAKLEDSAVYLCASSLGHSSYEQYFGPGTRLTVT.

The rearrangement joins TRBV5-1 to TRBJ1-2; 11 bases line up with TRBD1. The CDR3 is 14 amino acids. CDR1 SGHRS and CDR2 YFSETQ come from the germline V gene. Trimming took 5 bases from V and 10 from J; bases not matched to a gene: 10. The DNA for the CDR3 is TGCGCCAGCAGTCAGACCGGGACAGGGGGTTACTACACCTTC. This sequence encodes CASSQTGTGGYYTF.

This chain uses TRBV29-1 with TRBJ1-5, with 7 bases that match TRBD1. This CDR3 is 12 amino acids long. The J segment lost 11 bases and the V segment lost 4 bases, leaving 8 bases of the junction unmatched. Germline lookup yields CDR1 SQVTM and CDR2 ANQGSEA. CDR3 in DNA: TGCAGCGTTGTGGGGACAGAATCAGCCCAGCATTTT. Translation: CSVVGTESAQHF. Full variable domain (rest looked up from reference TRBV29-1 and TRBJ1-5): SAVISQKPSRDICQRGTSLTIQCQVDSQVTMMFWYRQQPGQSLTLIATANQGSEATYESGFVIDKFPISRPNLTFSTLTVSNMSPEDSSIYLCSVVGTESAQHFGDGTRLSIL.

The chain employs TRBV5-1 and TRBJ1-5; D may be TRBD1 (6 bases). Trimming removed 0 bases at V and 7 bases at J, with 11 bases between. This CDR3 contains 14 residues. Germline V gene data show CDR1 as SGHRS and CDR2 as YFSETQ. The CDR3 DNA reads as TGCGCCAGCAGCTTGGAGGGCAGGGGACAGCCCCAGCATTTT. Protein: CASSLEGRGQPQHF.

The genes are TRBV12-3 or TRBV12-4 and TRBJ2-1; D is tentatively TRBD1 or TRBD2 (5 bases each). The ends were cut back, 4 bases at V and 12 bases at J, with 13 bases in the middle. The CDR3 is made up of 12 amino acids. The CDR3 sequence is CASSYLRDLQFF. CDR3 DNA sequence: TGTGCCAGCAGTTACCTCCGGGACCTGCAGTTCTTC.

The chain combines TRBV1 with TRBJ1-1. TRBV1 is a recognized pseudogene. This CDR3 comprises 20 residues. CDR3 nucleotide sequence: TGCACCAGCAGCTCAACCCCTCGACCGGGAGGCCATCCGGGGAACACTGAAGCTTTCTTT. Its protein is CTSSSTPRPGGHPGNTEAFF.

The V call is TRBV7-9, the J call TRBJ2-2; possible D gene TRBD2, 5 bases. This CDR3 is built from 14 residues. Germline loops: CDR1 SEHNR, CDR2 FQNEAQ (reference sequence). Trimming took off 2 bases at V and 6 bases at J, with 10 bases between the two ends. CDR3 nucleotide sequence: TGTGCCAGCAGCTTAATGGTCGGGGCCGGGGAGCTGTTTTTT. Translating gives CASSLMVGAGELFF.

This chain joins TRBV7-3 and TRBJ1-5; D gene ambiguous. This CDR3 comprises 15 residues. Germline CDR1 and CDR2: SGHTA and FQGTGA. The V gene lost 1 base and the J gene lost 3 bases, with 10 bases spanning the gap. CDR3 in DNA: TGTGCCAGCAGCTTAAAACGAGGGCCCAATCAGCCCCAGCATTTT. Protein product: CASSLKRGPNQPQHF.

The chain combines TRBV19 with TRBJ2-5, with D maybe TRBD1 (7 bases). Trimming removed 4 bases from V and 5 bases from J, with 17 bases in between. The germline CDR1 and CDR2 sequences are LNHDA and SQIVND (reference sequence). The CDR3 is 15 amino acids. CDR3 nucleotides: TGTGCCAGTAGTACGCTGACTAGGGGGCGGGAGACCCAGTACTTC. It is translated as CASSTLTRGRETQYF. Based on the CDR3 plus reference TRBV19 and TRBJ2-5, the full variable domain is DGGITQSPKYLFRKEGQNVTLSCEQNLNHDAMYWYRQDPGQGLRLIYYSQIVNDFQKGDIAEGYSVSREKKESFPLTVTSAQKNPTAFYLCASSTLTRGRETQYFGPGTRLLVL.

The gene calls are TRBV5-1 and TRBJ1-1; D gene uncertain. V was trimmed by 0 bases and J by 1 base, leaving 7 bases between them. The germline V gene has CDR1 SGHRS and CDR2 YFSETQ. The CDR3 covers 14 residues. The CDR3 sequence: CASSLETPNTEAFF. In DNA, the CDR3 is TGCGCCAGCAGCTTGGAGACACCGAACACTGAAGCTTTCTTT.

This chain joins TRBV24-1 and TRBJ2-1; 9 bases agree with TRBD2. J lost 9 bases, V lost 5 bases, and 7 bases had no gene match. The germline V gene has CDR1 KGHDR and CDR2 SFDVKD. CDR3 length: 14 residues. Here the CDR3 reads CATSGASGNSEQFF. The CDR3 DNA reads as TGTGCCACCAGTGGCGCTAGCGGGAACAGTGAGCAGTTCTTC.

In regard to this clone: Germline and junction disagree at one end, which may indicate a read error. V is TRBV4-1 and J is TRBJ2-5; 7 nucleotides agree with TRBD2. Germline loops: CDR1 MGHRA, CDR2 YSYEKL. The CDR3 spans 16 residues. This CDR3 is CASSEDNSGLQETQYF. The CDR3 DNA follows: TGCGCCAGCAGCGAAGATAATAGCGGGCTCCAAGAGACCCAGTACTTC.

This sequence joins TRBV7-2 and TRBJ2-7; possibly TRBD1 or TRBD2 for D (5 bases each). This CDR3 has 14 amino acids. The V gene's germline CDR1 is SGHTA and CDR2 FQGNSA. Trimming took 5 bases from V and 0 from J, leaving 11 bases between them. CDR3 sequence reads: CASSGTGSSYEQYF. The DNA for the CDR3 is TGTGCCAGCAGCGGGACGGGGAGCTCCTACGAGCAGTACTTC.

This chain links TRBV11-1 with TRBJ1-2; D is unresolved. Trimming removed 5 bases from V and 4 bases from J, with 8 bases in between. Germline V gene data show CDR1 as SGHAT and CDR2 as FQDESV (reference sequence). This CDR3 comprises 12 residues. The CDR3 spells CASSTYLYGYTF. The CDR3 nucleotides read TGTGCCAGCAGCACATACCTCTATGGCTACACCTTC.

J is TRBJ2-1 and V is TRBV12-5; 13 bases agree with TRBD2. The CDR3 consists of 18 residues. Trimming removed 0 bases from V and 4 bases from J; junction bases left unmatched: 6. Germline V gene sequence: CDR1 LGHNT, CDR2 FRNRAP. This chain's CDR3 is CASGLVLTSGGEYNEQFF. DNA for the CDR3: TGTGCTAGTGGTTTGGTACTCACTAGCGGGGGGGAATACAATGAGCAGTTCTTC.

The rearrangement joins TRBV27 to TRBJ1-5; a possible D gene is TRBD1 (5 bases). This CDR3 region has 15 residues. Trimming left V 6 bases short and J 0 bases short, with 12 bases between. Germline V gene lookup returns CDR1 MNHEY and CDR2 SMNVEV (reference sequence). The CDR3 nucleotides are TGTGCCAGCAGCCCAGGGAACAATAGCAATCAGCCCCAGCATTTT. Residues: CASSPGNNSNQPQHF.

The chain recombines TRBV7-9 with TRBJ1-5, with D perhaps TRBD1 (5 bases). There are 16 residues in the CDR3. In germline, CDR1 is SEHNR, CDR2 FQNEAQ (reference sequence). V was trimmed by 1 base and J by 2 bases, leaving 12 bases between them. CDR3 region: CASSLGQPKGNQPQHF. CDR3 sequence (DNA): TGTGCCAGCAGCTTAGGACAGCCGAAGGGCAATCAGCCCCAGCATTTT.

The chain joins TRBV7-3 to TRBJ2-5; D remains unclear. Trimming took off 0 bases at V and 0 bases at J, with 5 bases between the two ends. The CDR3 covers 14 residues. Germline V gene lookup returns CDR1 SGHTA and CDR2 FQGTGA. This CDR3 reads CASSLTGYQETQYF. The CDR3 DNA sequence: TGTGCCAGCAGCTTAACAGGGTACCAAGAGACCCAGTACTTC.

This chain joins TRBV10-3 and TRBJ2-3; 8 bases are a match to TRBD2. Germline V CDR1 and CDR2: ENHRY, SYGVKD. J was trimmed by 6 bases and V by 2 bases; bases with no gene match: 4. The CDR3 has 14 amino acids. The CDR3: CAISEAREGDTQYF. CDR3 nucleotide sequence: TGTGCCATCAGTGAGGCCCGGGAGGGGGATACGCAGTATTTT.

The chain is built from TRBV28 and TRBJ2-7; D gene uncertain. This CDR3 is 14 amino acids long. CDR1 MDHEN and CDR2 SYDVKM come from the germline V gene. The V end lost 6 bases, the J end lost 4 bases, and 16 bases lay between the germline ends. In nucleotides, the CDR3 is TGTGCCAGCAGCTCCTTGGGCAGACGGTACGAGCAGTACTTC. As protein: CASSSLGRRYEQYF.

V usage is TRBV30 and J usage is TRBJ1-6; 9 nucleotides line up with TRBD1. Germline lookup yields CDR1 GTSNPN and CDR2 SVGIG (reference sequence). CDR3 length: 13 amino acids. J gave up 10 bases and V 3 bases, and 4 bases lay outside the gene matches. The CDR3 DNA reads TGTGCCTGGAGACGGGACAGGGAATCACCCCTCCACTTT. Its translation: CAWRRDRESPLHF.

The rearrangement joins TRBV5-5 to TRBJ2-1; 12 nucleotides agree with TRBD1. V dropped 2 bases and J dropped 12; count of bases not matched to a gene: 15. The CDR3 loop spans 17 amino acids. Germline loops: CDR1 SGHKS, CDR2 YYEKEE (reference sequence). CDR3 nucleotides: TGTGCCAGCAGCTTTGATCTTACCGGGACAGGGGGCCGGTTGCAGTTCTTC. It codes for CASSFDLTGTGGRLQFF.

The rearrangement joins TRBV3-1 (or the pseudogene TRBV3-2) to TRBJ2-3, with D unclear. The ends were cut back, 1 base at V and 0 bases at J, with 20 bases in the middle. The CDR3 contains 19 residues. Germline assignment: CDR1 LGHDT and CDR2 YNNKEL (reference sequence). In DNA form, the CDR3 reads TGTGCCAGCAGCCAAGGTCCCCCTCTCAGGAGCACTAGCACAGATACGCAGTATTTT. Translating it yields CASSQGPPLRSTSTDTQYF.

This chain connects TRBV7-9 to TRBJ1-2; a weak D match, TRBD1 (5 bases). CDR3 size: 14 residues. The V gene's germline CDR1 is SEHNR and CDR2 FQNEAQ (reference sequence). The V end was cut by 5 bases, the J end by 4 bases, with 14 bases between. The CDR3 loop is CASSEEGRGYGYTF. The CDR3 DNA reads TGTGCCAGCAGCGAAGAGGGACGGGGCTATGGCTACACCTTC.

The rearrangement joins TRBV2 to TRBJ1-1; D is uncertain. This CDR3 has 12 residues. Germline assignment: CDR1 SNHLY and CDR2 FYNNEI. With 6 bases removed from V and 0 bases from J, the gap between germline ends came to 5 bases. In DNA form, the CDR3 reads TGTGCCAGCAGCGTCATGAACACTGAAGCTTTCTTT. Residues: CASSVMNTEAFF. Combining the CDR3 with reference TRBV2 and TRBJ1-1 gives the whole variable domain EPEVTQTPSHQVTQMGQEVILRCVPISNHLYFYWYRQILGQKVEFLVSFYNNEISEKSEIFDDQFSVERPDGSNFTLKIRSTKLEDSAMYFCASSVMNTEAFFGQGTRLTVV.